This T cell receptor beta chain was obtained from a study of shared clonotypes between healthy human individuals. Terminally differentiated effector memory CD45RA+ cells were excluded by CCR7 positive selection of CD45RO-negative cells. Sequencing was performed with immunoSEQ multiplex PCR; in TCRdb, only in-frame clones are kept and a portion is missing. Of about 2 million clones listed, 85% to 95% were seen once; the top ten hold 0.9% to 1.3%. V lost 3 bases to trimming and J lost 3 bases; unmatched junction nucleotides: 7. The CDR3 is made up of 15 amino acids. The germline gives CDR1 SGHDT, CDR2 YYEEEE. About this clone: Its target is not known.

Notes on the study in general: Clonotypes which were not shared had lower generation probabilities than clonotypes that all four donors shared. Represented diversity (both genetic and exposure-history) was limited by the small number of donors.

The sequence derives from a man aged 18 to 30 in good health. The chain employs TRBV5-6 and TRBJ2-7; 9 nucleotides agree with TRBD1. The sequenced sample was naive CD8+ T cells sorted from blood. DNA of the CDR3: TGTGCCAGCAGCTGGGGCCGACAGGGGGACTACGAGCAGTACTTC. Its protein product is CASSWGRQGDYEQYF.